Each of the 3 T cell receptor beta chains below was sequenced from the same sample in a study of shared clonotypes between healthy human individuals. Here immunoSEQ multiplex PCR was the method, and the copy in TCRdb shows in-frame clones only, minus some. This sample yields under 700,000 clones, of which approximately 95% are seen a single time; about 0.11% belongs to the top ten. Naive CD8 cells lacked CD45RO and underwent positive selection for CCR7, leaving out terminally differentiated effector memory CD45RA+ cells. Source material: naive CD8+ T cells sorted from blood. The receptors derive from a woman in her 30s in good health.

This chain joins TRBV27 and TRBJ2-1; 7 bases line up with TRBD2. Germline V gene lookup returns CDR1 MNHEY and CDR2 SMNVEV (reference sequence). This CDR3 has 14 residues. The V and J ends lost 6 bases and 6 bases, in that order; junction bases with no gene match: 8. The CDR3, as DNA: TGTGCCAGCAGAACAGCGGGATCAGTCAATGAGCAGTTCTTC. This translates into CASRTAGSVNEQFF.

The chain joins TRBV27 to TRBJ2-7; maybe TRBD1 (6 bases). Germline V CDR1 and CDR2: MNHEY, SMNVEV (reference sequence). This CDR3 is built from 16 residues. V was pared by 2 bases and J by 4 bases, with 18 bases between. The DNA of the CDR3 is TGTGCCAGCAGTTTAATAGGGGGAGCTCCGGGTTACGAGCAGTACTTC. Translated: CASSLIGGAPGYEQYF.

This clone was observed a single time. This chain links TRBV7-8 with TRBJ2-7, with unresolved D. Germline values: CDR1 SGHVS, CDR2 FQNEAQ. This CDR3 comprises 13 residues. V lost 3 bases to trimming and J lost 3 bases, with 9 bases between them. CDR3: CASSFADRYEQYF. In DNA, the CDR3 is TGTGCCAGCAGCTTCGCCGACCGCTACGAGCAGTACTTC.